This TCR beta chain emerged from a study of OX40 agonist ivuxolimab in advanced cancers. Study-wide background: Around 40% of patients had received prior checkpoint inhibitor therapy.

V gave up 0 bases and J gave up 4 bases; unmatched junction bases: 0. The germline V gene has CDR1 KGHSH and CDR2 LQKENI. CDR3 length: 14 amino acids. General observations from the study: Expanded clones belonging to CD8+ T cells outnumbered, on average, those of CD4+.

Here immunoSEQ multiplex PCR was the method, and the copy in TCRdb shows in-frame clones only, minus some. The sample includes about 35,000 clones, about nine tenths of them seen just once. Patients were ineligible given autoimmune disease history or systemic immunosuppression. Points on this clone: Its antigen is undetermined.

This chain uses TRBV18 with TRBJ2-7; 10 bases are a match to TRBD1. The sequencing used CD4+ or CD8+ T cells sorted from blood, collected in a trial of the OX40 agonist ivuxolimab. The sequence was obtained from an adult with an advanced solid tumor such as melanoma, head and neck, liver or kidney cancer. CDR3 nucleotide sequence: TGTGCCAGCTCACCACCGGACAGGGGGTACGAGCAGTACTTC. Encoded protein: CASSPPDRGYEQYF.